The source of this T cell receptor beta chain is a study of T-cell memory formation after mild COVID-19 (dated by TCRdb to about 2021). Background on the whole study: TCR sequence clusters from the two donors were found to be largely donor specific. In a couple of donors, T-cell clones that expanded and contracted after mild COVID-19 were tracked by sequencing TCRalpha and TCRbeta repertoires over time. The cohort was made up of two young adult volunteers, one female and one male, who were previously healthy.

This clonotype was recorded once. It has no known antigen specificity. There are no base qualities to consult, and no much larger clone falls within one base. One read gives only weak evidence. Sequencer: Illumina NovaSeq 6000. cDNA libraries for TCRalpha and TCRbeta were prepared by 5'RACE using constant-segment primers, with sample barcodes and unique molecular identifiers added. Trizol reagent was used to extract RNA from every sample. Amplification of the libraries took two PCR steps, and the second step added a second sample barcode plus Illumina TruSeq adapters. Sequencing of libraries was performed on an Illumina NovaSeq with 2 x 150 bp paired-end reads. The authors' analysis ran thus. The reads were demultiplexed and collapsed into UMI-guided consensus sequences using migec v1.2.7. Using mixcr v2.1.11, the UMI consensuses were aligned to TRA and TRB V and J templates and assembled into clonotypes. A clonotype was counted as expanded or contracted only if both edgeR and NoisET called the change significant, with noise models trained on biological replicates. For edgeR calls, the thresholds were a false discovery rate-adjusted p below 0.01 and a log2 fold-change of 1. As an exploratory analysis of dynamics, max-normalized trajectories of the 1000 most abundant clonotypes were examined by PCA with hierarchical clustering. Each responding clone was given a CD4 or CD8 phenotype based on the CD4+ and CD8+ repertoires, which had been sequenced separately. In TCRdb, the public reads were trimmed at Q25 with fastp and aligned with MiXCR, with productive beta chains retained. Identical CDR3 protein sequences are pooled into one entry, listed with their most common genes and DNA. The authors' filters were not applied to this entry. For this sample there are roughly 450,000 distinct CDR3 sequences; about 20% appear just once. Jointly, the top ten make up about 22% of the sample.

The junction shows trimming of 5 bases on V and 5 bases on J, and the gene matches do not reach 5 bases of it. The CDR3 runs 14 residues from the cysteine to the phenylalanine. Only the CDR3 DNA is retained, 42 bases long and in frame from the first base. CDR1 LGHNA and CDR2 YSLEER are derived from the germline V gene. Results and caveats for the whole study, not just this receptor: Contracting CD4+ clones turned up mainly in the CM and EM memory subsets, whereas EMRA was where CD8+ clones were enriched. SARS-CoV-2 specificity of the second-wave clones peaking on day 37 was not confirmed. Only a couple of mild cases were covered in the study, and larger cohorts including severe cases with pre-infection samples were considered necessary. Some responding clones were detected in pre-infection memory, suggesting pre-existing cross-reactive memory T cells joined the SARS-CoV-2 response. From day 15 to 85, contracting clones showed balanced CD4/CD8 phenotypes, whereas a second wave of clones that expanded from day 15 to 37 leaned towards CD4+.

Ficoll-Paque density gradient centrifugation was the method used to isolate PBMCs. The sequencing sample was made of PBMCs or a T cell subset sorted from them (not recorded which). The chain is assembled from TRBV4-3 and TRBJ2-2; the junction holds 7 bases that match TRBD1. The TCR was taken from a man aged 18 to 35 who had mild COVID-19 (a few samples of this study predate the infection). The sample titles of this study are shuffled in the database, so cell type and time point are left out; the donor was told from shared clones. The nucleotide sequence is TGCGCCAGCAGCTCGACAGGGCTAACCGGGGAGCTGTTTTTT. The translation is CASSSTGLTGELFF.